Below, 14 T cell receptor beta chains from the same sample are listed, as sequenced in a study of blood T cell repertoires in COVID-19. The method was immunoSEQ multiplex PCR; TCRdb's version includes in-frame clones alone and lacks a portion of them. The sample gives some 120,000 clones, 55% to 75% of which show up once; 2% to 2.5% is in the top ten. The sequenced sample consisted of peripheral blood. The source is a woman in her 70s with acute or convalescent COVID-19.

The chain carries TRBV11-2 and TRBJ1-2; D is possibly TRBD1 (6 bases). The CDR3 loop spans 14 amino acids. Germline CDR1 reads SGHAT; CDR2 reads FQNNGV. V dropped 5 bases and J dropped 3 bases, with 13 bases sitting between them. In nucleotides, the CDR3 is TGTGCCAGCAGCAAACAGGGTGGCGACTATGGCTACACCTTC. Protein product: CASSKQGGDYGYTF.

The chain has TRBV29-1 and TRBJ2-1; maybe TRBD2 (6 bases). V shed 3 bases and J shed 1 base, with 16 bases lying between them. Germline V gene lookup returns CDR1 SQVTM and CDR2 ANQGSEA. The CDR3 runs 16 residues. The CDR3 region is CSVDSGLDSSYNEQFF. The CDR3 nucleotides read TGCAGCGTTGACAGCGGGCTAGACTCTTCCTACAATGAGCAGTTCTTC.

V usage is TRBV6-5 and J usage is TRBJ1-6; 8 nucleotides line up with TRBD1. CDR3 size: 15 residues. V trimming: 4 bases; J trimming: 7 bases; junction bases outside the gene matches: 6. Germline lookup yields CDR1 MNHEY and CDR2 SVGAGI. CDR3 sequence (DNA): TGTGCCAGCAGTTCCAGGACAGGGTGGAATTCACCCCTCCACTTT. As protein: CASSSRTGWNSPLHF.

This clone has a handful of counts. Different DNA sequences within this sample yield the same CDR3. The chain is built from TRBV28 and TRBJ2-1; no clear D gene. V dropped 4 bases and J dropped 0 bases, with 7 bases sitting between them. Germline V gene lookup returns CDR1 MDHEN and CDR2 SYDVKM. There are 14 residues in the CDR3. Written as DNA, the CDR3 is TGTGCCAGCAGTTCTCCAGGCTCCTACAATGAGCAGTTCTTC. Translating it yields CASSSPGSYNEQFF.

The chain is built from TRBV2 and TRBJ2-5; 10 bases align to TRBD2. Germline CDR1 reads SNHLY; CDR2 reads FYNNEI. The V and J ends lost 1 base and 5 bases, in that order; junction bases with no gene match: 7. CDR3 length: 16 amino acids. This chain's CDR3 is CASSEGSSGSRETQYF. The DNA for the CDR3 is TGTGCCAGCAGTGAAGGGTCTAGCGGGAGTCGGGAGACCCAGTACTTC.

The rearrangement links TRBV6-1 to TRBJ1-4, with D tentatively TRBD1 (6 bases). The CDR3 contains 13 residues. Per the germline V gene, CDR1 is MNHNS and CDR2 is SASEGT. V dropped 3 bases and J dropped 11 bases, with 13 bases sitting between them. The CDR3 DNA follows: TGTGCCAGCAGTGAGGTTATGGGGGCGAAACTGTTTTTT. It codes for CASSEVMGAKLFF.

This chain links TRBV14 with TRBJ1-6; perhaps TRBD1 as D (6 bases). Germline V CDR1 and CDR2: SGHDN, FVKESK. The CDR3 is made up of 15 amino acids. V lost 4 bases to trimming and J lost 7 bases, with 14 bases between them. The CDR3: CASSPVQGRNSPLHF. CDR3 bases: TGTGCCAGCAGCCCGGTACAGGGAAGGAATTCACCCCTCCACTTT. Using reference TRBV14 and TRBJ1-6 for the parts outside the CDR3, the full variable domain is EAGVTQFPSHSVIEKGQTVTLRCDPISGHDNLYWYRRVMGKEIKFLLHFVKESKQDESGMPNNRFLAERTGGTYSTLKVQPAELEDSGVYFCASSPVQGRNSPLHFGNGTRLTVT.

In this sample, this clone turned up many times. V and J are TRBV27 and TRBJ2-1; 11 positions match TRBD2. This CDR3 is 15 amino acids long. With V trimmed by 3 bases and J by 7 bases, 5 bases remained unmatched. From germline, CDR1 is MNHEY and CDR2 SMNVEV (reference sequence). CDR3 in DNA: TGTGCCAGCAGTTTCGGTAGCGGGGGGGCTAATGAGCAGTTCTTC. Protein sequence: CASSFGSGGANEQFF.

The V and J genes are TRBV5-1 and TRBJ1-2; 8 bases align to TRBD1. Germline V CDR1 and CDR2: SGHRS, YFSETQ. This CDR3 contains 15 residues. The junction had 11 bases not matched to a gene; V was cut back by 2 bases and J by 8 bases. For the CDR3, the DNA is TGCGCCAGCAGCTTAAGGGCAGGGGGCGCCGGGGGCTACACCTTC. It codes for CASSLRAGGAGGYTF.

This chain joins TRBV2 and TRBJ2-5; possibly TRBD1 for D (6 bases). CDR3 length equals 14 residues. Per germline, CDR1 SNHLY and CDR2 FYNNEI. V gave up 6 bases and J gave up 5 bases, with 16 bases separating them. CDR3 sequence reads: CASRPGHATETQYF. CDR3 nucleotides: TGTGCCAGCAGACCGGGACATGCAACGGAGACCCAGTACTTC. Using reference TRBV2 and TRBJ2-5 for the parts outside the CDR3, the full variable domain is EPEVTQTPSHQVTQMGQEVILRCVPISNHLYFYWYRQILGQKVEFLVSFYNNEISEKSEIFDDQFSVERPDGSNFTLKIRSTKLEDSAMYFCASRPGHATETQYFGPGTRLLVL.

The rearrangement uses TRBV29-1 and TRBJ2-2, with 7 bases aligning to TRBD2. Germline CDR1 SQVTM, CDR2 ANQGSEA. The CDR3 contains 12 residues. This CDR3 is CSGWASGGELFF. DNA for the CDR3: TGCAGTGGTTGGGCTAGCGGAGGGGAGCTGTTTTTT.

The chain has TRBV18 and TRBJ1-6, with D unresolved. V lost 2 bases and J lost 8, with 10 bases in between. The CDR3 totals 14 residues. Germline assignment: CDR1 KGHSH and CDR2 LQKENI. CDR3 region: CASSPAGEDSPLHF. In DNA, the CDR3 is TGTGCCAGCTCACCAGCCGGGGAAGATTCACCCCTCCACTTT.

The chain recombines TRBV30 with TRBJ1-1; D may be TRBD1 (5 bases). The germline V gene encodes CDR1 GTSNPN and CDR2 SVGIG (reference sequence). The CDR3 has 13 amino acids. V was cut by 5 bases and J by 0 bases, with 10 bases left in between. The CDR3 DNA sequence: TGTGCCTGGGGTAGGACACTGAACACTGAAGCTTTCTTT. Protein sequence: CAWGRTLNTEAFF.

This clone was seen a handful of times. The CDR3 region is CASSFRGTNTEAFF. CDR3 coding DNA: TGTGCCAGCAGTTTCCGAGGTACAAACACTGAAGCTTTCTTT. The V and J genes are TRBV27 and TRBJ1-1; D remains unclear. The length of the CDR3 is 14 residues. CDR1 MNHEY and CDR2 SMNVEV come from the germline V gene (reference sequence). Trimming stripped 3 bases from V and 2 bases from J, with 10 bases between.